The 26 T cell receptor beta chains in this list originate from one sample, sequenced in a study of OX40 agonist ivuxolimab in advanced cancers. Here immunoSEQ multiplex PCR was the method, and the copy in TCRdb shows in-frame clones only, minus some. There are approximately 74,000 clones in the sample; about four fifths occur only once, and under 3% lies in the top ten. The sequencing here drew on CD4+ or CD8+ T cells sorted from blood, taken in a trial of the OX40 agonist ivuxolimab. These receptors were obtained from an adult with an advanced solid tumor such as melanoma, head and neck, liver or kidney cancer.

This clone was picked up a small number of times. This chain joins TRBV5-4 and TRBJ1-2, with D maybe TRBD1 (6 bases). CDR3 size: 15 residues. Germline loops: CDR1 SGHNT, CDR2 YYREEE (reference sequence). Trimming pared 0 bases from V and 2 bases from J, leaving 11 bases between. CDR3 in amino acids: CASSLVVQGNYGYTF. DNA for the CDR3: TGTGCCAGCAGCTTGGTTGTGCAGGGGAACTATGGCTACACCTTC. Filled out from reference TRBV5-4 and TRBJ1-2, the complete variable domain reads ETGVTQSPTHLIKTRGQQVTLRCSSQSGHNTVSWYQQALGQGPQFIFQYYREEENGRGNFPPRFSGLQFPNYSSELNVNALELDDSALYLCASSLVVQGNYGYTFGSGTRLTVV.

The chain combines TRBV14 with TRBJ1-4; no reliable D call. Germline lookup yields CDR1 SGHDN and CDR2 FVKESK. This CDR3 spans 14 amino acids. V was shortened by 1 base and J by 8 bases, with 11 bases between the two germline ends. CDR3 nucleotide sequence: TGTGCCAGCAGCCAAGTCCTCGGTCGAGAAAAACTGTTTTTT. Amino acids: CASSQVLGREKLFF.

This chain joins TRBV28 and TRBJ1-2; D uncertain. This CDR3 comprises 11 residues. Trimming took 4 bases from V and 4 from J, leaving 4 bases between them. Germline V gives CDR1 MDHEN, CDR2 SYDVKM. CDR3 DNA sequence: TGTGCCAGCAGTTCCAGCTATGGCTACACCTTC. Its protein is CASSSSYGYTF.

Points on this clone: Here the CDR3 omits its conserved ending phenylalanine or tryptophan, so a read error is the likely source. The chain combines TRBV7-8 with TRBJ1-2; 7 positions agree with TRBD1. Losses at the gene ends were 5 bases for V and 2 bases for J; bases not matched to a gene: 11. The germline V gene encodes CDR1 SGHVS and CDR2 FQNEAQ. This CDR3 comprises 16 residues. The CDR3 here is CASSPRQGGYNYGYTL. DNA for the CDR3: TGTGCCAGCAGCCCTCGACAGGGCGGATACAACTATGGCTACACCCTC.

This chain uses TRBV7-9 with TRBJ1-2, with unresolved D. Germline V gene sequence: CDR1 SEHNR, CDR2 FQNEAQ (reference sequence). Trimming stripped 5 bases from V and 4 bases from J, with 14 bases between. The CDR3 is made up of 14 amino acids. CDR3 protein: CASSPLGQLYGYTF. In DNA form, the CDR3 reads TGTGCCAGCAGCCCCCTAGGGCAGCTCTATGGCTACACCTTC.

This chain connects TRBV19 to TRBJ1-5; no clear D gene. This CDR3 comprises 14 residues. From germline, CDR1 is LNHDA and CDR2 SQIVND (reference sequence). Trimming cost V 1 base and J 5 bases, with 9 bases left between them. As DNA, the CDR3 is TGTGCCAGTAGTATAGGCCCGGGTGATCAGCCCCAGCATTTT. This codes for CASSIGPGDQPQHF. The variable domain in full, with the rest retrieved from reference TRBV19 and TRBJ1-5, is DGGITQSPKYLFRKEGQNVTLSCEQNLNHDAMYWYRQDPGQGLRLIYYSQIVNDFQKGDIAEGYSVSREKKESFPLTVTSAQKNPTAFYLCASSIGPGDQPQHFGDGTRLSIL.

This chain's CDR3 is CAWSVSAGGGQPQHF. The CDR3 DNA reads TGTGCCTGGAGTGTATCGGCAGGGGGAGGTCAGCCCCAGCATTTT. The V call is TRBV30, the J call TRBJ1-5, with 7 bases matching TRBD1. The length of the CDR3 is 15 residues. Germline assignment: CDR1 GTSNPN and CDR2 SVGIG (reference sequence). The junction had 8 bases not matched to a gene; V was cut back by 0 bases and J by 6 bases.

The CDR3 here is CASSLGSGRAGEQFF. The CDR3, as DNA: TGTGCCAGCAGCTTAGGTAGTGGGAGGGCCGGTGAGCAGTTCTTC. J is TRBJ2-1 and V is TRBV11-2; 7 bases align to TRBD2. Germline CDR1 is SGHAT and CDR2 is FQNNGV. After removal of 1 base from V and 9 bases from J, the junction contained 9 bases not matched to a gene. The CDR3 extends over 15 amino acids. Based on the CDR3 plus reference TRBV11-2 and TRBJ2-1, the full variable domain is EAGVAQSPRYKIIEKRQSVAFWCNPISGHATLYWYQQILGQGPKLLIQFQNNGVVDDSQLPKDRFSAERLKGVDSTLKIQPAKLEDSAVYLCASSLGSGRAGEQFFGPGTRLTVL.

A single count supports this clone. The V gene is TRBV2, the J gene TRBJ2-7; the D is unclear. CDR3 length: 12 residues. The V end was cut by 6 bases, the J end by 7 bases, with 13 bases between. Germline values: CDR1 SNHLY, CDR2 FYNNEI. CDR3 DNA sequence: TGTGCCAGCAGCGAAAACTCAGATGAGCAGTACTTC. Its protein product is CASSENSDEQYF.

The CDR3 region is CASTDRNLNTEAFF. The CDR3 region has the DNA TGTGCCAGCACGGACAGGAACCTGAACACTGAAGCTTTCTTT. The chain couples TRBV6-1 to TRBJ1-1; 7 bases align to TRBD1. With 7 bases clipped from V and 0 bases from J, the junction kept 5 bases outside the gene matches. Germline V gene data show CDR1 as MNHNS and CDR2 as SASEGT. The length of the CDR3 is 14 residues.

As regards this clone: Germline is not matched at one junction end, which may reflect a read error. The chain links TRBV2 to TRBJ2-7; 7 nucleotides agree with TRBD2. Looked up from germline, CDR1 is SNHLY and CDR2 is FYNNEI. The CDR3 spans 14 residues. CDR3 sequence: CASISEKRGIGGHF. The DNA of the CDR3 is TGTGCCAGCATCAGTGAAAAGCGGGGTATTGGTGGGCACTTC.

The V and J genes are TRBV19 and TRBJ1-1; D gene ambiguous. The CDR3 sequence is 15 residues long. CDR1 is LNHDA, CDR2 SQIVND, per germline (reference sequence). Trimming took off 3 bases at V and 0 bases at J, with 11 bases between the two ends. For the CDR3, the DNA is TGTGCCAGTAGTATCGAGGGCCTTTTGAACACTGAAGCTTTCTTT. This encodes CASSIEGLLNTEAFF.

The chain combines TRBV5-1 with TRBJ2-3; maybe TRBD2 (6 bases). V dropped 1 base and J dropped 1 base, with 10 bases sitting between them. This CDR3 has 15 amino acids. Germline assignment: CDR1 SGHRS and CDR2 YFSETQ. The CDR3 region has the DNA TGCGCCAGCAGCTTGCCGGGGGATCGCACAGATACGCAGTATTTT. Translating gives CASSLPGDRTDTQYF.

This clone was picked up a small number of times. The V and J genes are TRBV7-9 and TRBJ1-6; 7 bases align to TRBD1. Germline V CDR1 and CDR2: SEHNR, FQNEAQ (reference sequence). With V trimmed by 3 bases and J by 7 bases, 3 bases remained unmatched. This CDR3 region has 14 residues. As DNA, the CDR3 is TGTGCCAGCAGCTTTCAGGGGGTGAATTCACCCCTCCACTTT. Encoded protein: CASSFQGVNSPLHF.

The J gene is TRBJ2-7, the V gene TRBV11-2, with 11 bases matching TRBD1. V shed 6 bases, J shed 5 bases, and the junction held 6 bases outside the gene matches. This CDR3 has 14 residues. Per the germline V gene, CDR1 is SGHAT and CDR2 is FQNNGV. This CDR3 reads CASSRDRGDHEQYF. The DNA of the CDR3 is TGTGCCAGCAGTCGGGACAGGGGGGACCACGAGCAGTACTTC.

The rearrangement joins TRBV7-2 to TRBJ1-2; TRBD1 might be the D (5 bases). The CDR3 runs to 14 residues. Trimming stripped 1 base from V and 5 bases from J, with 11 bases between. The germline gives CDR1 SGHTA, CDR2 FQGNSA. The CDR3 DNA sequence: TGTGCCAGCAGCTTAGGAAAGGGGCTTTATGGCTACACCTTC. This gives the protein CASSLGKGLYGYTF.

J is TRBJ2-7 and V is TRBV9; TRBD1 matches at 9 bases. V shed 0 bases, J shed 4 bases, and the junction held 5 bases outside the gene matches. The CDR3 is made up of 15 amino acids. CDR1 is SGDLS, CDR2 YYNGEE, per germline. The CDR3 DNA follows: TGTGCCAGCAGCGTAGAGGGGACAGGGTTTTACGAGCAGTACTTC. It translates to CASSVEGTGFYEQYF.

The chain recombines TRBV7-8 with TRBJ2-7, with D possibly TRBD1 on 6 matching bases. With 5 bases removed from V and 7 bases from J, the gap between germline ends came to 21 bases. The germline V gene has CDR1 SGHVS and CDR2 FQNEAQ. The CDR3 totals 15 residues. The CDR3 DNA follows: TGTGCCAGCAGCCCCCGGGACACGGGTACGAGAGAGCAGTACTTC. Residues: CASSPRDTGTREQYF.

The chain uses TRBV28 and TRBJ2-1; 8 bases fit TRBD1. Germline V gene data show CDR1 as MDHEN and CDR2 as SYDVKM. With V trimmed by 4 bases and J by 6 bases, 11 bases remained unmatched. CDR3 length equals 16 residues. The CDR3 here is CASSSPKGQGGNEQFF. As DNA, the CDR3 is TGTGCCAGCAGTTCCCCGAAAGGACAGGGAGGCAATGAGCAGTTCTTC.

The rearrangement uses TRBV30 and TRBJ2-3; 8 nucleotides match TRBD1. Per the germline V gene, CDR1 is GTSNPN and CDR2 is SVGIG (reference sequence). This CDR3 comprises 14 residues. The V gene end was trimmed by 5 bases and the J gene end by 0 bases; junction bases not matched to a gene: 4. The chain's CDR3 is CAWGQGASTDTQYF. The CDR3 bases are TGTGCCTGGGGACAGGGCGCTAGCACAGATACGCAGTATTTT.

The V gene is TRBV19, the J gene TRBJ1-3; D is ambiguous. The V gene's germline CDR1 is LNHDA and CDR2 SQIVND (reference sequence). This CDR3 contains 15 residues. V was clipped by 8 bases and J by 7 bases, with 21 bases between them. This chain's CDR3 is CASGGITTKRNTIYF. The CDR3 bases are TGTGCCAGTGGAGGGATTACGACGAAGAGGAACACCATATATTTT.

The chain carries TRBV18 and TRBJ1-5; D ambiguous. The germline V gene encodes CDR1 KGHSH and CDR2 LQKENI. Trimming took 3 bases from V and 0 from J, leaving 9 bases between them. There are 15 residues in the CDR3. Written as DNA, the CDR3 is TGTGCCAGCTCACCTAGGACGGATAGCAATCAGCCCCAGCATTTT. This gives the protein CASSPRTDSNQPQHF. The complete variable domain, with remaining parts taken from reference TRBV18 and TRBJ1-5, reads NAGVMQNPRHLVRRRGQEARLRCSPMKGHSHVYWYRQLPEEGLKFMVYLQKENIIDESGMPKERFSAEFPKEGPSILRIQQVVRGDSAAYFCASSPRTDSNQPQHFGDGTRLSIL.

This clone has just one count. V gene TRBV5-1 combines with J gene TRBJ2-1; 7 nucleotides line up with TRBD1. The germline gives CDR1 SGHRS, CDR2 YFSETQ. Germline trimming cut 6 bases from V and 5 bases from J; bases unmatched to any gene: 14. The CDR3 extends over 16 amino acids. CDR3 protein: CASTGTVLGIDNEQFF. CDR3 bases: TGCGCCAGCACCGGGACAGTTCTGGGGATTGACAATGAGCAGTTCTTC.

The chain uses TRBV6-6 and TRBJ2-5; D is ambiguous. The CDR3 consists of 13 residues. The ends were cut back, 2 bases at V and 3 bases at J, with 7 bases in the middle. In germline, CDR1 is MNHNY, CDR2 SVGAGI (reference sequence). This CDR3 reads CASSYVLEETQYF. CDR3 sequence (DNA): TGTGCCAGCAGTTACGTATTAGAAGAGACCCAGTACTTC.

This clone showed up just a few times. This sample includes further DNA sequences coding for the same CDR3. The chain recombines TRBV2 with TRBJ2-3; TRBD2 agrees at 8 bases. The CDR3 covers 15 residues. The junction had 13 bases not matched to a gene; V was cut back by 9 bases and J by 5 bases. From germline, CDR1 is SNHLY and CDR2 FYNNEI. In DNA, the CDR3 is TGTGCCAGTGTTAGGGGTAGCGGGATCGGAGATACGCAGTATTTT. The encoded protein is CASVRGSGIGDTQYF.

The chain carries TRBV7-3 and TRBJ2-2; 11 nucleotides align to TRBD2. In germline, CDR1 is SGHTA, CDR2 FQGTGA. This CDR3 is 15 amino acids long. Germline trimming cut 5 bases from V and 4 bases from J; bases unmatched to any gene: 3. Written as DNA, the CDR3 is TGTGCCAGCAGCCCGGGACTAGCGGTCACCGGGGAGCTGTTTTTT. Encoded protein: CASSPGLAVTGELFF. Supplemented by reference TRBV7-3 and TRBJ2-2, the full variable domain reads GAGVSQTPSNKVTEKGKYVELRCDPISGHTALYWYRQSLGQGPEFLIYFQGTGAADDSGLPNDRFFAVRPEGSVSTLKIQRTERGDSAVYLCASSPGLAVTGELFFGEGSRLTVL.